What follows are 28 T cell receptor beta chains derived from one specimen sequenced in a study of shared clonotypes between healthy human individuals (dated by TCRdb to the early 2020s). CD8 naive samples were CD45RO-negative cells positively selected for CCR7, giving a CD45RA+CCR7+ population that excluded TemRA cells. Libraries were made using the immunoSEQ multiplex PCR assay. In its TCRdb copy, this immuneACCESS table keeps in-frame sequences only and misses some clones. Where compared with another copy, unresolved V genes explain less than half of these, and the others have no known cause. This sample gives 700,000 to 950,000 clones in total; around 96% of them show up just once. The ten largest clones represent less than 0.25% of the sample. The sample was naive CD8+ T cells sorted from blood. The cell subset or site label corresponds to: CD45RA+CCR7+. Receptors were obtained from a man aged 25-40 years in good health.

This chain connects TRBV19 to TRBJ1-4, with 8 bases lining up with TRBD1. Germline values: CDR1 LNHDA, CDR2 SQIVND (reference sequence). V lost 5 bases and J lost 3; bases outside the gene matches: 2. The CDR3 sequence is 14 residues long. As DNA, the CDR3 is TGTGCCAGTAGTGGGGGACAGGCTAATGAAAAACTGTTTTTT. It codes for CASSGGQANEKLFF.

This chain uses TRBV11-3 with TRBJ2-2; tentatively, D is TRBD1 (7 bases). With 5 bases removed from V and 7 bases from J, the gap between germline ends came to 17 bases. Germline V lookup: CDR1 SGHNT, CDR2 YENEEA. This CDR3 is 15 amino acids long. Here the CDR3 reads CASSPRQGGNGELFF. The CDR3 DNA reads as TGTGCCAGCAGCCCAAGACAGGGAGGAAACGGGGAGCTGTTTTTT.

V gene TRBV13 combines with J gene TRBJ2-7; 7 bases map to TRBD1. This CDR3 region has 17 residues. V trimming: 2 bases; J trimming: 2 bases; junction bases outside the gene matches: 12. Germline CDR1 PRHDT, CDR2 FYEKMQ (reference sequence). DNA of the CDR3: TGTGCCAGCAGCTTAATCCCAGGGGGTTCGCATACCTACGAGCAGTACTTC. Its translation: CASSLIPGGSHTYEQYF.

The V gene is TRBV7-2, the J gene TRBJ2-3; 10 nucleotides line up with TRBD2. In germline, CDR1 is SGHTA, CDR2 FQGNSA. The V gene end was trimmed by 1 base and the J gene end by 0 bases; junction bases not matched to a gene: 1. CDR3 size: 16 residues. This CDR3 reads CASSLELAGSTDTQYF. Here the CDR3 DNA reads TGTGCCAGCAGCTTAGAACTAGCGGGGAGCACAGATACGCAGTATTTT.

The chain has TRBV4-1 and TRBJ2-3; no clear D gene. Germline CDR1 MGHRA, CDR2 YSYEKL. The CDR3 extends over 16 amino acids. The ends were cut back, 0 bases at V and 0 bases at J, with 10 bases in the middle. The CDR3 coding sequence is TGCGCCAGCAGCCAAGATTCTGGGTGGAGCACAGATACGCAGTATTTT. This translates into CASSQDSGWSTDTQYF.

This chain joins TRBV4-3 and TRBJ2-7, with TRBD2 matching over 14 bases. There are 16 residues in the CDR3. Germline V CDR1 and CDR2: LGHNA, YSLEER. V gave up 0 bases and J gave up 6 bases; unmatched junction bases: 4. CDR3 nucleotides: TGCGCCAGCAGCCAAGATGTGGGACTAGCGGGAGCCGAGCAGTACTTC. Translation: CASSQDVGLAGAEQYF.

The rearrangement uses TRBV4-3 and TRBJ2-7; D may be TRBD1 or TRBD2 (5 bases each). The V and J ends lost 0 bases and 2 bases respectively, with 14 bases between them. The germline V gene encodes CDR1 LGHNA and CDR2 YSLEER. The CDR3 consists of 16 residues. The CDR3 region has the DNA TGCGCCAGCAGCCAAGATCTCGGGGCCGGCACCTACGAGCAGTACTTC. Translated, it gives CASSQDLGAGTYEQYF.

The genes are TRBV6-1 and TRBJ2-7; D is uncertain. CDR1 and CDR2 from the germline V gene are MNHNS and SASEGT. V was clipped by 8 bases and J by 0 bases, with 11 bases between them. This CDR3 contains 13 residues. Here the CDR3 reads CASRTLRSYEQYF. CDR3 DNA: TGTGCCAGCCGGACGCTTCGCTCCTACGAGCAGTACTTC.

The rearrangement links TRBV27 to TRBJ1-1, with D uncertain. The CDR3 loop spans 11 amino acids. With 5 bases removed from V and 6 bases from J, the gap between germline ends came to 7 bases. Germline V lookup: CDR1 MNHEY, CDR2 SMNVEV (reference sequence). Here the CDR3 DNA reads TGTGCCAGCAGTAACCAGGCTGAAGCTTTCTTT. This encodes CASSNQAEAFF.

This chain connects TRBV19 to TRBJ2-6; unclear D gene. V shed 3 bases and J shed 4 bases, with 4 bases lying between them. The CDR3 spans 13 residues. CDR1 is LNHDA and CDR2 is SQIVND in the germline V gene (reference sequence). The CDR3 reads CASSIMGANVLTF. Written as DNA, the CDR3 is TGTGCCAGTAGTATTATGGGGGCCAACGTCCTGACTTTC.

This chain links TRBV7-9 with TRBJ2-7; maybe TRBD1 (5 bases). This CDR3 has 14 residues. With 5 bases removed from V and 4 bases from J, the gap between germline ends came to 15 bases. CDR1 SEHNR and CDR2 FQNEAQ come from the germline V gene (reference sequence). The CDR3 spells CASSPRVISYEQYF. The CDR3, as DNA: TGTGCCAGCAGCCCCAGGGTAATTTCATACGAGCAGTACTTC.

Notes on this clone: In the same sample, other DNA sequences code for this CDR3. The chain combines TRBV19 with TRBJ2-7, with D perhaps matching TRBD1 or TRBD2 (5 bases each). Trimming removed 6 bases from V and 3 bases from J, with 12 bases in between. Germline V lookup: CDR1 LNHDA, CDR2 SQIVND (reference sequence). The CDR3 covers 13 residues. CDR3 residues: CASSPGTGYEQYF. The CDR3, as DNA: TGTGCCAGTAGCCCCGGGACGGGCTACGAGCAGTACTTC.

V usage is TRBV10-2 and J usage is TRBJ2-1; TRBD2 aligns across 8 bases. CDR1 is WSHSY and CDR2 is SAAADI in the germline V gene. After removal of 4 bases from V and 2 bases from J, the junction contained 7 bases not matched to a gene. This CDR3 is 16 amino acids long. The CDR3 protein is CASSGRAGETYNEQFF. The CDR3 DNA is TGCGCCAGCAGTGGCCGAGCGGGGGAAACCTACAATGAGCAGTTCTTC.

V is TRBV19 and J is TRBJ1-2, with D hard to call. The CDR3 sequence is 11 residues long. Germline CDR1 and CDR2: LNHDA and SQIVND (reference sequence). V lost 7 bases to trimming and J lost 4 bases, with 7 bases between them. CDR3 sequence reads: CASMTAYGYTF. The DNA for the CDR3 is TGTGCCAGTATGACGGCCTATGGCTACACCTTC.

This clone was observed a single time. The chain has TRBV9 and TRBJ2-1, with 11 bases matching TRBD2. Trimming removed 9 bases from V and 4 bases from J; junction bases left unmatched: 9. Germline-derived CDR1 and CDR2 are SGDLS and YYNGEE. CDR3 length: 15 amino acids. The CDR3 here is CATSKGLAGYNEQFF. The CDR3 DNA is TGTGCCACCAGTAAAGGACTAGCGGGTTACAATGAGCAGTTCTTC.

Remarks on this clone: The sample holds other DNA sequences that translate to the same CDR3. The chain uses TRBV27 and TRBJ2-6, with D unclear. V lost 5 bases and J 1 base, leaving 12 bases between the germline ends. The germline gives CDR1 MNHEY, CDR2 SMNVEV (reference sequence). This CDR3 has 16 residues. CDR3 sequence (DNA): TGTGCCAGCAGTCTTCTGGTCACTTCTGGGGCCAACGTCCTGACTTTC. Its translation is CASSLLVTSGANVLTF.

For the CDR3, the DNA is TGCGCCAGCAGCGACAGGGGGCGGTCAGCCGATACGCAGTATTTT. Protein sequence: CASSDRGRSADTQYF. The chain links TRBV5-1 to TRBJ2-3; TRBD1 aligns across 10 bases. This CDR3 is built from 15 residues. CDR1 and CDR2 from the germline V gene are SGHRS and YFSETQ. J gave up 6 bases and V 4 bases, and 8 bases lay outside the gene matches.

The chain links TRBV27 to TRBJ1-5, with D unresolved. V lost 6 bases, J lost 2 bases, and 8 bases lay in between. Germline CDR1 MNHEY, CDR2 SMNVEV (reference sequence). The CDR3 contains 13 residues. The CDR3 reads CASRGLGNQPQHF. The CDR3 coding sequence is TGTGCCAGCAGGGGTCTCGGCAATCAGCCCCAGCATTTT.

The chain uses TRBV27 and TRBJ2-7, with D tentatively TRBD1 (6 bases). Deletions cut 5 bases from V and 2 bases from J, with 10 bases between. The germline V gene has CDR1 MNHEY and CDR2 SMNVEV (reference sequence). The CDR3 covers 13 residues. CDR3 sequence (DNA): TGTGCCAGCAGTCCACGACAGGCCTACGAGCAGTACTTC. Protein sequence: CASSPRQAYEQYF.

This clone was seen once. DNA for the CDR3: TGCGCCAGCAGCCCTTATGGTGTTATGGGAGACAATACGCAGTATTTT. Its protein product is CASSPYGVMGDNTQYF. The V gene is TRBV4-1, the J gene TRBJ2-3; tentatively, D is TRBD2 (5 bases). Between the trimmed V and J ends, which lost 4 bases and 7 bases, there was a span of 21 bases. In germline, CDR1 is MGHRA, CDR2 YSYEKL. This CDR3 spans 16 amino acids.

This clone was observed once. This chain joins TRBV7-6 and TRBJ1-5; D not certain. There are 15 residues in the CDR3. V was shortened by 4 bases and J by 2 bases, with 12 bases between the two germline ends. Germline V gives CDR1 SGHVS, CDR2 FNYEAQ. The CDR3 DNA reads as TGTGCCAGCAGCTATGGTCTCGGGGGCAATCAGCCCCAGCATTTT. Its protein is CASSYGLGGNQPQHF.

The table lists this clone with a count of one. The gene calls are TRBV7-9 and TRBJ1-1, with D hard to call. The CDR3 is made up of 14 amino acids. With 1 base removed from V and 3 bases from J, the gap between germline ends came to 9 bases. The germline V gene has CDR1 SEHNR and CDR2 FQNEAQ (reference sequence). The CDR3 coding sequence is TGTGCCAGCAGCTTAGTAGTTATGGACACTGAAGCTTTCTTT. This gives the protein CASSLVVMDTEAFF.

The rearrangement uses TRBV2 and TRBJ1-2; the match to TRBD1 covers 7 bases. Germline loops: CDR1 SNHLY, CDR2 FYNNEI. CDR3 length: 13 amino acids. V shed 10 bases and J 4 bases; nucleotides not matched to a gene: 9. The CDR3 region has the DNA TGTGCCACCAAAACAGGGGCGAGCTATGGCTACACCTTC. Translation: CATKTGASYGYTF.

The DNA for the CDR3 is TGTGCCAGCGCATCTAGCGGTCCCGGAGAGCAGTACTTC. Encoded protein: CASASSGPGEQYF. J is TRBJ2-7 and V is TRBV27, with 7 bases identical to TRBD2. Trimming cost V 8 bases and J 7 bases; bases outside gene matches: 11. Per germline, CDR1 MNHEY and CDR2 SMNVEV (reference sequence). This CDR3 spans 13 amino acids.

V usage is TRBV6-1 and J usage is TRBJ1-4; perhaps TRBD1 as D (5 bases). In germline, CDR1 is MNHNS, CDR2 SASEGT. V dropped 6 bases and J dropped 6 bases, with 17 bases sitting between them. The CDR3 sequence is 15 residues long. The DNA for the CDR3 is TGTGCCAGCAGAGCGGACTTCCAAGGGGATGAAAAACTGTTTTTT. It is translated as CASRADFQGDEKLFF.

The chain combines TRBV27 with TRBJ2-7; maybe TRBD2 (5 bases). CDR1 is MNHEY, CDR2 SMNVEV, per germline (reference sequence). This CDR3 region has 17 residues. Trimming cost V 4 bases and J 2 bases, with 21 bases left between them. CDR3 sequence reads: CASSSRTGKNPPYEQYF. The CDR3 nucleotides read TGTGCCAGCAGTTCCCGCACGGGGAAAAACCCCCCCTACGAGCAGTACTTC.

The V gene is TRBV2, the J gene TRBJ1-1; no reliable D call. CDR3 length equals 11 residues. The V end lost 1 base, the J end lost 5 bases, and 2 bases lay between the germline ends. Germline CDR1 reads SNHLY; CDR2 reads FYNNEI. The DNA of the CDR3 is TGTGCCAGCAGTGAAGGAACTGAAGCTTTCTTT. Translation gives CASSEGTEAFF.

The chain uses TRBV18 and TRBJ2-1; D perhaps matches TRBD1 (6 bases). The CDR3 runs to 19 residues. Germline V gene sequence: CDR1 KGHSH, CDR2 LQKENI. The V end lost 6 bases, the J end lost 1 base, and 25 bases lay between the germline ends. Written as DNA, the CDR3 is TGTGCCAGCTCCCCTAAACTGACCTACAGGGTTGATTCCTACAATGAGCAGTTCTTC. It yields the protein CASSPKLTYRVDSYNEQFF.